Shown below are 8 T cell receptor beta chains from a single sample sequenced in a study of T cell clonality in common variable immunodeficiency. TCRdb's copy holds only in-frame clones and misses some; the assay was immunoSEQ multiplex PCR. The sample shows some 44,000 clones, none of them appearing just once. The sequencing sample was made of peripheral blood mononuclear cells. The source is a person aged 18 to 70 in good health.

There are many counts of this clone. Partial CDR3 DNA: TGTGCCAGCAGCACGGACAGGAACACC. Protein product: CASSTDRNT. The complete CDR3 reads CASSTDRNTIYF. The chain employs TRBV5-4 and TRBJ1-3, with 7 bases lining up with TRBD1. Read sequence stops 3 residues before the CDR3 end, and the germline J gene provides the missing end. V dropped 4 bases and J dropped 7; count of bases not matched to a gene: 2. Germline V lookup: CDR1 SGHNT, CDR2 YYREEE (reference sequence). The CDR3 is 12 residues long.

This clone was detected many times. The CDR3 extends 3 residues past the end of the read, so its final part is completed from the germline J gene. The chain uses TRBV6-2 or TRBV6-3 and TRBJ1-2, with TRBD1 as a possible D gene (5 bases). The CDR3 sequence is 17 residues long. The germline V gene encodes CDR1 MNHEY and CDR2 SVGEGT. Partial CDR3 DNA: TGTGCCAGCACTCAAGGAATTTACACGGCAGGGCCCTTGGGC. As protein: CASTQGIYTAGPLG. The whole CDR3 region reads CASTQGIYTAGPLGYTF.

This clone was recorded many times. The read comes to an end 3 residues before the CDR3 does, leaving the germline J gene to fill in the end. The V call is TRBV7-9, the J call TRBJ1-4; a weak D match, TRBD1 (5 bases). Germline values: CDR1 SEHNR, CDR2 FQNEAQ (reference sequence). Trimming removed 1 base at V and 7 bases at J, with 13 bases between. This CDR3 is built from 15 residues. Here the CDR3 reads CASSLVQGISEKLFF. Incomplete CDR3 DNA: TGTGCCAGCAGCTTAGTTCAGGGTATAAGTGAAAAA. Based on the CDR3 plus reference TRBV7-9 and TRBJ1-4, the full variable domain is DTGVSQNPRHKITKRGQNVTFRCDPISEHNRLYWYRQTLGQGPEFLTYFQNEAQLEKSRLLSDRFSAERPKGSFSTLEIQRTEQGDSAMYLCASSLVQGISEKLFFGSGTQLSVL.

There are many counts of this clone. The DNA ends 3 residues before the CDR3 does, and the rest of the CDR3 is filled in from the germline J gene. This chain joins TRBV10-3 and TRBJ2-3, with 7 nucleotides matching TRBD2. The CDR3 is made up of 13 amino acids. The germline V gene encodes CDR1 ENHRY and CDR2 SYGVKD. V trimming: 10 bases; J trimming: 2 bases; junction bases outside the gene matches: 6. CDR3 residues: CATTAGVTDTQYF. The CDR3 DNA, read in part, is TGTGCCACCACGGCGGGAGTCACAGATACG.

There are many counts of this clone. The read stops 3 residues short of the end of the CDR3; the missing end is completed from the germline J gene. The gene calls are TRBV5-1 and TRBJ1-4, with a possible D match to TRBD1 (6 bases). CDR3 length: 17 residues. CDR1 is SGHRS and CDR2 is YFSETQ in the germline V gene. V shed 0 bases and J shed 0 bases, with 12 bases lying between them. The CDR3 spells CASSLGLTGTTNEKLFF. The sequenced part of the CDR3 DNA is TGCGCCAGCAGCTTGGGTTTGACAGGAACAACTAATGAAAAA.

This clone was observed at least ten times. The read gets to within 3 residues of the CDR3 end, and the germline J gene fills in the rest. V and J are TRBV5-1 and TRBJ2-3; TRBD1 might be the D (5 bases). With 0 bases removed from V and 0 bases from J, the gap between germline ends came to 11 bases. CDR3 length: 16 residues. In germline, CDR1 is SGHRS, CDR2 YFSETQ. The sequenced CDR3 bases are TGCGCCAGCAGCTTGGCCTGGTCAGGGAGCACAGATACG. Its translation is CASSLAWSGSTDT. In full, the CDR3 is CASSLAWSGSTDTQYF.

This clone occurred many times. Sequencing ends 3 residues short of the CDR3 end; the germline J gene provides the rest. V usage is TRBV10-3 and J usage is TRBJ2-3; 11 nucleotides line up with TRBD2. Germline V lookup: CDR1 ENHRY, CDR2 SYGVKD. The junction had 13 bases not matched to a gene; V was cut back by 5 bases and J by 6 bases. The CDR3 contains 17 residues. The sequenced part of the CDR3 DNA is TGTGCCATCAGTTTTCCAACTACTAGCGGGGGTTCGGATACG. Translating it yields CAISFPTTSGGSDT. From start to end, the CDR3 is CAISFPTTSGGSDTQYF.

This clone was counted at least ten times. Read coverage stops 3 residues before the CDR3 terminus; the germline J gene supplies the remainder. The genes are TRBV29-1 and TRBJ1-2; 7 bases map to TRBD1. J lost 3 bases, V lost 0 bases, and 4 bases had no gene match. The CDR3 length is 14 residues. Germline assignment: CDR1 SQVTM and CDR2 ANQGSEA. CDR3 DNA (partial): TGCAGCGTTGAAGATTCTGACAGGGACTATGGC. Translating it yields CSVEDSDRDYG. The full CDR3 protein is CSVEDSDRDYGYTF.